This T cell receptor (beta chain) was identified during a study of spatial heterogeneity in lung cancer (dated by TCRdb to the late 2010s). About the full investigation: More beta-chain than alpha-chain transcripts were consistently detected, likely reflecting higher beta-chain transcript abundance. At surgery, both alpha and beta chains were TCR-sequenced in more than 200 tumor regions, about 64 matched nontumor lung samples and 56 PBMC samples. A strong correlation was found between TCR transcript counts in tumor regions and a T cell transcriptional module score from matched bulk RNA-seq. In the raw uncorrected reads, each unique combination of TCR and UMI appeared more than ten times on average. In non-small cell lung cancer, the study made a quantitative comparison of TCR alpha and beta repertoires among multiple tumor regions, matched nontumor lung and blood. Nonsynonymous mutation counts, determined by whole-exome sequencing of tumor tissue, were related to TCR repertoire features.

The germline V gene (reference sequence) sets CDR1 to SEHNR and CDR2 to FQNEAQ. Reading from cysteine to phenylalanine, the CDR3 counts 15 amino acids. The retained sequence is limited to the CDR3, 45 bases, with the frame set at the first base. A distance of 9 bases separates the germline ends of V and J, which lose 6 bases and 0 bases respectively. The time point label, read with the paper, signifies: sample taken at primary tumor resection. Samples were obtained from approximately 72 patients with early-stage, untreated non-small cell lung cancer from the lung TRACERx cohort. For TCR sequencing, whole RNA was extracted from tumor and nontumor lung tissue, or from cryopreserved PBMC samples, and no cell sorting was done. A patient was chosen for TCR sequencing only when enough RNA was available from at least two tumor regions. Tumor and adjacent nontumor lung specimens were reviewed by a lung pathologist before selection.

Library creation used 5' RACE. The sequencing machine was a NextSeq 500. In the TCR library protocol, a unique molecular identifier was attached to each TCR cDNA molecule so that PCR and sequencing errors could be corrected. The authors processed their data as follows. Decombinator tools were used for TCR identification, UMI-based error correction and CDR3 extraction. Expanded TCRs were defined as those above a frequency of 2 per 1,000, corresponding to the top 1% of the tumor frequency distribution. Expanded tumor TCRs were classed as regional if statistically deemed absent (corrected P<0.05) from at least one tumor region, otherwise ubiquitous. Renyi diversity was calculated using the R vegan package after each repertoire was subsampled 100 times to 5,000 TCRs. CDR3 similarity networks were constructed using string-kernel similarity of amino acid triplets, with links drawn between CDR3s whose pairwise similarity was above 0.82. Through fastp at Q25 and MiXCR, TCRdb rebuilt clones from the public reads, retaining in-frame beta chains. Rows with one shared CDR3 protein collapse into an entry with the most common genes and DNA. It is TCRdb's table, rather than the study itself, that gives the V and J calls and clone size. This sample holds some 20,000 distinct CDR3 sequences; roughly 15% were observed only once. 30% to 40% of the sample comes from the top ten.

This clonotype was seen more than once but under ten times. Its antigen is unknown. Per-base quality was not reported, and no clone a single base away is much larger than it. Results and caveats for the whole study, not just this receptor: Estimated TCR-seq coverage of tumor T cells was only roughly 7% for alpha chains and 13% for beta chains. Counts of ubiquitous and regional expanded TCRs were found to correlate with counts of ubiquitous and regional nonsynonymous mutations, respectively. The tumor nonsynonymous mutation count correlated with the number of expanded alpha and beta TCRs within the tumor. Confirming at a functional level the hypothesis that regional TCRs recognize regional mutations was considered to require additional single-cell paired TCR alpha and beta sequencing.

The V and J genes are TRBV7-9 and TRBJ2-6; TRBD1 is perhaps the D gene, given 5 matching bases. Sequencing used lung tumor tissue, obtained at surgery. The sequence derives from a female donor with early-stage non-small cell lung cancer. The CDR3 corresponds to CASRTGPSGANVLTF. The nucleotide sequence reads TGTGCCAGCAGAACAGGACCCTCTGGGGCCAACGTCCTGACTTTC. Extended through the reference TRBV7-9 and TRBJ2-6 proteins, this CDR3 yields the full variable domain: DTGVSQNPRHKITKRGQNVTFRCDPISEHNRLYWYRQTLGQGPEFLTYFQNEAQLEKSRLLSDRFSAERPKGSFSTLEIQRTEQGDSAMYLCASRTGPSGANVLTFGAGSRLTVL.